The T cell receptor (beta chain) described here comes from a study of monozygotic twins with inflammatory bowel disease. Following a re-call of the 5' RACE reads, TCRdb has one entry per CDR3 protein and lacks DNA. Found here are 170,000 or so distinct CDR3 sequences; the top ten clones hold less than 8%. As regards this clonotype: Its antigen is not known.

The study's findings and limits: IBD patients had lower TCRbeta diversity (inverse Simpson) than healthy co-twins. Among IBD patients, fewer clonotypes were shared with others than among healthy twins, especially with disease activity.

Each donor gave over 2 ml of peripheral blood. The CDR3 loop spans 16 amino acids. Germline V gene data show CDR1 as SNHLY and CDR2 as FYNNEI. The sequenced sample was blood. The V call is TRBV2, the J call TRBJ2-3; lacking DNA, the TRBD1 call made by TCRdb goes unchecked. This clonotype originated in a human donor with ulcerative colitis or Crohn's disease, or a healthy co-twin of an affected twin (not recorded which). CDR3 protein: CASSDKAGQGRDTQYF.